One and the same sample provided the 20 T cell receptor beta chains below, sequenced in a study of blood T cells in healthy people across ages. A sample-barcoded 5' primer and a J-beta primer mix were used in a second PCR of about 6 to 11 cycles. TCRdb fed the 5' RACE reads into MiXCR, producing one record per CDR3 protein. The profile covers about 1 million distinct CDR3 sequences, with roughly 45% appearing a single time and approximately 20% taken by the ten largest. The sequencing input was blood. The receptors derive from a woman aged 55-70 years in good health.

The V gene is TRBV9, the J gene TRBJ2-1; 7 bases agree with TRBD2. V trimming: 3 bases; J trimming: 5 bases; junction bases outside the gene matches: 2. CDR3 length: 13 residues. Per germline, CDR1 SGDLS and CDR2 YYNGEE. In nucleotides, the CDR3 is TGTGCCAGCAGCGGTGCGGGAGACAATGAGCAGTTCTTC. Encoded protein: CASSGAGDNEQFF.

This clonotype was detected a few times. The chain uses TRBV5-1 and TRBJ2-1; TRBD2 matches at 14 bases. The junction had 9 bases not matched to a gene; V was cut back by 4 bases and J by 9 bases. CDR1 SGHRS and CDR2 YFSETQ come from the germline V gene. This CDR3 has 16 residues. CDR3 coding DNA: TGCGCCAGCAGCGGCGGGACTAGCGGGAGATCTATTGAGCAGTTCTTC. Protein product: CASSGGTSGRSIEQFF.

V is TRBV6-5 and J is TRBJ1-2, with D maybe TRBD1 (5 bases). Between the trimmed V and J ends, which lost 2 bases and 8 bases, there was a span of 18 bases. CDR3 length: 15 residues. CDR1 is MNHEY and CDR2 is SVGAGI in the germline V gene. The CDR3: CASSYAMAGRGGYTF. The CDR3 coding sequence is TGTGCCAGCAGTTACGCGATGGCAGGGCGAGGCGGCTACACCTTC.

The CDR3: CASSLRAANSPLHF. CDR3 DNA sequence: TGTGCCAGCAGCCTCCGGGCAGCAAATTCACCCCTCCACTTT. V is TRBV6-5 and J is TRBJ1-6; no definite D call. Germline CDR1 MNHEY, CDR2 SVGAGI. V lost 6 bases to trimming and J lost 7 bases, with 13 bases between them. This CDR3 is built from 14 residues.

There are a few counts of this clonotype. The chain joins TRBV4-1 to TRBJ2-7; D is undetermined. CDR3 length: 13 residues. The V gene's germline CDR1 is MGHRA and CDR2 YSYEKL. Trimming pared 1 base from V and 10 bases from J, leaving 14 bases between. CDR3 sequence: CASSQGPLEAQYF. The CDR3 DNA reads as TGCGCCAGCAGCCAAGGGCCCCTCGAGGCCCAGTACTTC.

The genes are TRBV11-1 and TRBJ1-2, with unresolved D. Trimming removed 5 bases from V and 4 bases from J, with 11 bases in between. The CDR3 has 13 amino acids. CDR1 and CDR2 (germline): SGHAT, FQDESV (reference sequence). The CDR3 DNA is TGTGCCAGCAGCCGGCGTTCCGTCTATGGCTACACCTTC. Protein: CASSRRSVYGYTF.

This clonotype was counted a few times. The chain carries TRBV29-1 and TRBJ1-2, with D unresolved. This CDR3 has 12 amino acids. The V gene's germline CDR1 is SQVTM and CDR2 ANQGSEA. V was pared by 8 bases and J by 3 bases, with 13 bases between. CDR3 sequence: CSFWRGDYGYTF. CDR3 nucleotides: TGCAGCTTCTGGCGCGGGGACTATGGCTACACCTTC.

Details on this clonotype: One end of the junction does not line up with germline, which may come from a read error. The chain employs TRBV6-6 and TRBJ2-7; D uncertain. Germline V CDR1 and CDR2: MNHNY, SVGAGI (reference sequence). CDR3 size: 14 residues. CDR3 DNA sequence: TGTGCCGGCAGTACCCTCGGGTTGGCCTACGAGCAGTACTTC. Translation: CAGSTLGLAYEQYF.

The chain carries TRBV3-1 and TRBJ2-7, with D tentatively TRBD2 (6 bases). TRBJ2-5 matches the DNA end more closely, so the J call is doubtful. CDR1 LGHDT and CDR2 YNNKEL come from the germline V gene (reference sequence). The CDR3 runs 15 residues. The CDR3 protein is CASSQDGTPRETQYF. The CDR3 DNA reads as TGTGCCAGCAGCCAAGACGGGACTCCTCGTGAGACCCAGTACTTC.

This sequence joins TRBV5-1 and TRBJ1-1; D unclear. Trimming took 3 bases from V and 3 from J, leaving 15 bases between them. This CDR3 is 15 amino acids long. Germline CDR1 reads SGHRS; CDR2 reads YFSETQ. CDR3 DNA: TGCGCCAGCAGCTCGCGGGTACGAACGGACACTGAAGCTTTCTTT. Translation: CASSSRVRTDTEAFF.

The chain employs TRBV27 and TRBJ2-5, with a tentative D call TRBD1 (5 bases). The closer fit of TRBJ2-7 to the DNA end suggests the J call may be wrong. The CDR3 is 14 amino acids. Per germline, CDR1 MNHEY and CDR2 SMNVEV (reference sequence). In DNA form, the CDR3 reads TGTGCCAGCAGTTTAATGACAGTCGCCTACGAGCAGTACTTC. Translating gives CASSLMTVAYEQYF.

This clonotype was seen ten or more times. This rearrangement joins TRBV27 to TRBJ2-1; D not certain. This CDR3 region has 14 residues. Germline V gives CDR1 MNHEY, CDR2 SMNVEV (reference sequence). Trimming pared 6 bases from V and 7 bases from J, leaving 16 bases between. The CDR3 sequence is CASRNSGGWNEQFF. In DNA, the CDR3 is TGTGCCAGCAGAAATTCGGGCGGTTGGAATGAGCAGTTCTTC.

The chain carries TRBV2 and TRBJ2-4; no clear D gene. V lost 1 base, J lost 13 bases, and 14 bases lay in between. Germline-derived CDR1 and CDR2 are SNHLY and FYNNEI. CDR3 length: 13 amino acids. CDR3 in amino acids: CASSEEPYNEQYF. DNA of the CDR3: TGTGCCAGCAGTGAAGAGCCCTACAATGAGCAGTACTTC.

The rearrangement joins TRBV7-2 to TRBJ1-6, with TRBD1 identical over 7 bases. Trimming cost V 6 bases and J 7 bases; bases outside gene matches: 9. Per germline, CDR1 SGHTA and CDR2 FQGNSA. CDR3 length: 15 residues. The CDR3 is CASSPRQGGNSPLHF. In DNA, the CDR3 is TGTGCCAGCAGTCCGAGACAGGGCGGGAATTCACCCCTCCACTTT.

The table lists this clonotype with a few counts. The V call is TRBV2, the J call TRBJ2-7; no clear D gene. Germline V gene data show CDR1 as SNHLY and CDR2 as FYNNEI. V gave up 3 bases and J gave up 2 bases, with 8 bases separating them. The CDR3 is 13 residues long. CDR3 protein: CASSEVWTYEQYF. The CDR3 coding sequence is TGTGCCAGCAGTGAGGTGTGGACCTACGAGCAGTACTTC.

The V gene is TRBV12-3 or TRBV12-4, the J gene TRBJ1-5; 11 positions match TRBD1. Trimming removed 7 bases from V and 0 bases from J; junction bases left unmatched: 14. CDR3 size: 19 residues. CDR3 nucleotide sequence: TGTGCCAGCACCTCCCTCTGGGACAGGGGGACAGATAGCAATCAGCCCCAGCATTTT. Its protein product is CASTSLWDRGTDSNQPQHF.

This clonotype was observed a handful of times. The chain employs TRBV24-1 and TRBJ2-6; D gene uncertain. Per the germline V gene, CDR1 is KGHDR and CDR2 is SFDVKD. Trimming cost V 2 bases and J 0 bases, with 7 bases left between them. The CDR3 has 16 amino acids. Written as DNA, the CDR3 is TGTGCCACCAGTGATTCCCGAGCCTCTGGGGCCAACGTCCTGACTTTC. Its translation is CATSDSRASGANVLTF.

On this clonotype: One junction end disagrees with the germline gene, perhaps due to a read error. The chain is built from TRBV20-1 and TRBJ2-3; 12 nucleotides agree with TRBD1. The V gene's germline CDR1 is DFQATT and CDR2 SNEGSKA (reference sequence). CDR3 length: 18 amino acids. The CDR3 bases are TGCAGTGCTAGATCCTTAGGGGGGACAGGGGGCAGGACAGATATGCAGTATTTT. It specifies CSARSLGGTGGRTDMQYF.

The CDR3 reads CASSLMGNNSPLHF. The CDR3, as DNA: TGTGCCAGCAGTTTAATGGGGAATAATTCACCCCTCCACTTT. The chain employs TRBV27 and TRBJ1-6; D is unclear. CDR1 MNHEY and CDR2 SMNVEV come from the germline V gene (reference sequence). This CDR3 is 14 amino acids long. Trimming removed 2 bases from V and 5 bases from J, with 7 bases in between.

V usage is TRBV14 and J usage is TRBJ2-7; 13 bases are a match to TRBD2. V dropped 2 bases and J dropped 4; count of bases not matched to a gene: 17. CDR3 size: 20 residues. CDR1 and CDR2 (germline): SGHDN, FVKESK. Here the CDR3 reads CASSQSLPGLAGLIGYEQYF. The DNA for the CDR3 is TGTGCCAGCAGCCAATCGCTTCCGGGACTAGCGGGGCTCATAGGGTACGAGCAGTACTTC.